The 17 T cell receptor beta chains below come from one sample, sequenced in a study of control samples from healthy donors and cancer patients. The data were produced by immunoSEQ multiplex PCR, yet TCRdb's version contains in-frame clones alone and is incomplete. The sample table includes under 200,000 clones. What was sequenced was blood. The receptors were sampled from a woman under 40 in good health.

V is TRBV7-3 and J is TRBJ2-3, with a possible D match to TRBD1 (8 bases). The CDR3 sequence is 16 residues long. Trimming shortened V by 5 bases and J by 2 bases, and 17 bases separated the two germline ends. Germline CDR1 and CDR2: SGHTA and FQGTGA. The CDR3 DNA reads TGTGCCAGCAGCCCACAGGGGGGAGGGGTCACAGATACGCAGTATTTT. Translating it yields CASSPQGGGVTDTQYF.

About this clone itself: The sample has other DNA sequences that encode this CDR3 too. The V and J genes are TRBV28 and TRBJ1-1; 7 bases align to TRBD1. The CDR3 is made up of 11 amino acids. J gave up 10 bases and V 5 bases, and 4 bases lay outside the gene matches. The germline V gene encodes CDR1 MDHEN and CDR2 SYDVKM. CDR3 sequence: CASSLRQGAFF. The CDR3 region has the DNA TGTGCCAGCAGTCTCCGACAGGGAGCTTTCTTT.

Worth noting for this clone: The junction shows a germline mismatch at one end, possibly a read error. This sequence joins TRBV14 and TRBJ1-6; D is undetermined. The CDR3 has 15 residues. Germline CDR1 is SGHDN and CDR2 is FVKESK. In DNA, the CDR3 is TGTGCCAGCAGCCATTTCGGAACTCGAAATTCGCCCCTCCACTTT. Its translation: CASSHFGTRNSPLHF.

The V and J genes are TRBV5-6 and TRBJ1-2; D not resolved. This CDR3 region has 13 residues. Germline CDR1 reads SGHDT; CDR2 reads YYEEEE. Trimming took off 0 bases at V and 2 bases at J, with 5 bases between the two ends. The CDR3 coding sequence is TGTGCCAGCAGCTTGGGCCGGAACTATGGCTACACCTTC. This codes for CASSLGRNYGYTF.

With respect to this clone: Relative to the germline gene, one junction end is altered; a read error may explain this. The chain is built from TRBV19 and TRBJ1-5; D perhaps matches TRBD1 (5 bases). Germline V gene sequence: CDR1 LNHDA, CDR2 SQIVND (reference sequence). This CDR3 is 13 amino acids long. CDR3 protein: CASSQGFGQSQHF. The CDR3, as DNA: TGTGCCAGTTCCCAGGGTTTCGGTCAGTCCCAGCATTTT.

The V and J genes are TRBV4-1 and TRBJ1-1; D unresolved. This CDR3 spans 14 amino acids. With 4 bases removed from V and 0 bases from J, the gap between germline ends came to 9 bases. Germline CDR1 reads MGHRA; CDR2 reads YSYEKL. CDR3 nucleotides: TGCGCCAGCAGCCCTCGGACGATGAACACTGAAGCTTTCTTT. It codes for CASSPRTMNTEAFF.

The rearrangement uses TRBV3-1 (or the pseudogene TRBV3-2) and TRBJ2-2; the match to TRBD1 covers 7 bases. The CDR3 has 14 residues. Germline V gives CDR1 LGHDT, CDR2 YNNKEL (reference sequence). V shed 3 bases and J 6 bases; nucleotides not matched to a gene: 4. For the CDR3, the DNA is TGTGCCAGCAGCCAGGACACAGGGGCCGGGGAGCTGTTTTTT. Residues: CASSQDTGAGELFF.

This sequence joins TRBV30 and TRBJ2-7; a weak D match, TRBD1 (6 bases). Germline CDR1 and CDR2: GTSNPN and SVGIG (reference sequence). Trimming cost V 4 bases and J 2 bases, with 9 bases left between them. The CDR3 is 12 residues long. The CDR3 protein is CAWNSGAYEQYF. CDR3 DNA: TGTGCCTGGAACTCAGGGGCCTACGAGCAGTACTTC.

About this clone itself: Other DNA sequences in this specimen translate into the identical CDR3. The gene calls are TRBV5-1 and TRBJ2-4; 7 nucleotides match TRBD1. Germline CDR1 SGHRS, CDR2 YFSETQ. This CDR3 contains 13 residues. J gave up 4 bases and V 4 bases, and 2 bases lay outside the gene matches. The CDR3 is CASSGDSKNIQYF. The CDR3 DNA is TGCGCCAGCAGCGGGGACAGTAAAAACATTCAGTACTTC.

The chain has TRBV6-7 and TRBJ1-5, with no clear D. TRBV6-7 is known as an ORF, though its function is uncertain. Trimming left V 4 bases short and J 4 bases short, with 17 bases between. The CDR3 spans 16 residues. The CDR3 sequence is CASSFLPGSTNQPQHF. CDR3 coding DNA: TGTGCCAGCAGTTTTTTGCCGGGGTCGACAAATCAGCCCCAGCATTTT.

V and J are TRBV14 and TRBJ2-7, with 8 nucleotides matching TRBD1. The CDR3 covers 15 residues. Germline CDR1 and CDR2: SGHDN and FVKESK. V lost 6 bases to trimming and J lost 2 bases; unmatched junction nucleotides: 9. Written as DNA, the CDR3 is TGTGCCAGCAGTCGAGCAGGGGGCCATACCTACGAGCAGTACTTC. This encodes CASSRAGGHTYEQYF.

The chain employs TRBV2 and TRBJ1-2; 7 positions match TRBD1. The V gene end was trimmed by 6 bases and the J gene end by 7 bases; junction bases not matched to a gene: 8. This CDR3 has 13 amino acids. CDR1 is SNHLY and CDR2 is FYNNEI in the germline V gene. The CDR3 is CASSVTGTAGYTF. The CDR3, as DNA: TGTGCCAGCAGCGTTACCGGGACAGCTGGCTACACCTTC.

The rearrangement uses TRBV15 and TRBJ1-4, with D maybe TRBD1 (6 bases). The CDR3 covers 13 residues. In germline, CDR1 is LNHNV, CDR2 YYDKDF (reference sequence). Deletions cut 4 bases from V and 8 bases from J, with 11 bases between. The CDR3 sequence: CATSTGVGEKLFF. In DNA, the CDR3 is TGTGCCACCAGCACAGGGGTAGGAGAAAAACTGTTTTTT.

The chain recombines TRBV4-1 with TRBJ2-7, with D maybe TRBD1 (6 bases). The V gene lost 6 bases and the J gene lost 2 bases, with 11 bases spanning the gap. The length of the CDR3 is 13 residues. Germline CDR1 MGHRA, CDR2 YSYEKL. CDR3 loop: CASSQQGTYEQYF. CDR3 DNA sequence: TGCGCCAGCAGTCAACAGGGCACCTACGAGCAGTACTTC.

The gene calls are TRBV27 and TRBJ1-4; 8 positions agree with TRBD1. V dropped 5 bases and J dropped 7; count of bases not matched to a gene: 6. CDR1 MNHEY and CDR2 SMNVEV come from the germline V gene (reference sequence). The CDR3 has 14 residues. CDR3 nucleotide sequence: TGTGCCAGCAGTCCTGACAGGGGAGGTGAAAAACTGTTTTTT. This codes for CASSPDRGGEKLFF. The full variable domain, with the rest looked up from reference TRBV27 and TRBJ1-4, is EAQVTQNPRYLITVTGKKLTVTCSQNMNHEYMSWYRQDPGLGLRQIYYSMNVEVTDKGDVPEGYKVSRKEKRNFPLILESPSPNQTSLYFCASSPDRGGEKLFFGSGTQLSVL.

The rearrangement uses TRBV7-9 and TRBJ2-1; D may be TRBD2 (5 bases). CDR1 and CDR2 from the germline V gene are SEHNR and FQNEAQ (reference sequence). The V end was cut by 3 bases, the J end by 2 bases, with 11 bases between. This CDR3 region has 15 residues. The CDR3 DNA sequence: TGTGCCAGCAGCTTGTCCGGTAGCGCCTACAATGAGCAGTTCTTC. It yields the protein CASSLSGSAYNEQFF.

The genes are TRBV6-5 and TRBJ2-3, with 8 bases aligning to TRBD2. The trim removed 3 bases at V and 3 bases at J, leaving 5 bases unmatched. CDR1 is MNHEY and CDR2 is SVGAGI in the germline V gene. This CDR3 comprises 15 residues. The CDR3 spells CASSYMAGGTDTQYF. In nucleotides, the CDR3 is TGTGCCAGCAGTTATATGGCGGGGGGTACAGATACGCAGTATTTT.